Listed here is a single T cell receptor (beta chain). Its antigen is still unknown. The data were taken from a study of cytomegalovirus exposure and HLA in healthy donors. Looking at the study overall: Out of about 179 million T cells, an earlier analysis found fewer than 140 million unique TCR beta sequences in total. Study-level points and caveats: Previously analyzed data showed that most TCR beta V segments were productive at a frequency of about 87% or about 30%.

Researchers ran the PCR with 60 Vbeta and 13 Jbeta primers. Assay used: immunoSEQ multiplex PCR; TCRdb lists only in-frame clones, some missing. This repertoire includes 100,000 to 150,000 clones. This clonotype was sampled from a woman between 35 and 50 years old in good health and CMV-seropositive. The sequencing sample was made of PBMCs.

The CDR3 region is CASSPRTGGTLRNTGELFF. DNA for the CDR3: TGTGCCAGCAGTCCTCGGACAGGGGGAACTTTAAGGAACACCGGGGAGCTGTTTTTT. This chain connects TRBV27 to TRBJ2-2, with 10 bases that match TRBD1. The V segment lost 5 bases and the J segment 1 base; nucleotides outside the gene matches: 13. CDR3 size: 19 residues. Germline V gives CDR1 MNHEY, CDR2 SMNVEV (reference sequence).